The entry that follows covers one TCR beta chain sequence. This CDR3 is 16 amino acids long. Trimming took 0 bases from V and 4 from J; bases not matched to a gene: 5. Germline V lookup: CDR1 SGHDT, CDR2 YYEEEE. The sample comes from a study of cytomegalovirus exposure and HLA in healthy donors. Primers for the PCR totalled 60 Vbeta and 13 Jbeta. Assay used: immunoSEQ multiplex PCR; TCRdb lists only in-frame clones, some missing. The table includes approximately 220,000 clones, around 80% detected once. This chain links TRBV5-6 with TRBJ2-1, with 9 positions matching TRBD2. Specimen: PBMCs. The receptor was isolated from a boy between 2 and 10 years old in good health and CMV-seronegative. This CDR3 reads CASSLVILAGYNEQFF. The DNA of the CDR3 is TGTGCCAGCAGCTTGGTAATCCTAGCGGGGTACAATGAGCAGTTCTTC.